This T cell receptor beta chain was recovered during a study of blood T cell repertoires in COVID-19. Assay used: immunoSEQ multiplex PCR; TCRdb lists only in-frame clones, some missing. This sample has tens of thousands of clones; approximately 88% occur once, and the top ten carry 4.5% to 5.5%. CDR3 length: 13 residues. Trimming pared 0 bases from V and 7 bases from J, leaving 9 bases between. The germline CDR1 and CDR2 sequences are SGHTA and FQGNSA. Sequencing was carried out using peripheral blood. This rearrangement joins TRBV7-2 to TRBJ1-2, with unresolved D. This clonotype was obtained from a man aged 55 to 70 with COVID-19, enrolled during active disease. DNA of the CDR3: TGTGCCAGCAGCTTAGCCGGAGGGTCTGGCTACACCTTC. Its protein product is CASSLAGGSGYTF.